This TCR beta chain was obtained from a study of patients and donors after allogeneic stem cell transplantation. Via MiXCR, TCRdb re-called the RT-PCR reads, giving one row per CDR3 protein. The sample includes over 400,000 distinct CDR3 sequences, 16% of them seen just once. This clonotype has only a few counts. The sample was blood, either unsorted or a sorted T cell fraction (not recorded which). This clonotype was obtained from a human donor who was either an allogeneic HSCT recipient or a stem cell or donor lymphocyte infusion donor (not recorded which). It is not recorded whose cells these are; they may come from a transplant donor.

CDR3 loop: CASSQEEGEQFF. The CDR3 region has the DNA TGTGCCAGCAGCCAGGAGGAGGGTGAGCAGTTCTTC. V gene TRBV4-2 combines with J gene TRBJ2-1; perhaps TRBD2 as D (6 bases). Germline V gene lookup returns CDR1 LGHNA and CDR2 YNFKEQ. This CDR3 has 12 residues. V lost 3 bases and J lost 9, with 9 bases in between.